A single sample gave rise to the 30 T cell receptor beta chains below, sequenced in a study of blood T cell repertoires in COVID-19. Profiled with immunoSEQ multiplex PCR; TCRdb holds only in-frame clones, not every one. The sample has some 11,000 clones; nearly 95% are singletons. Specimen: peripheral blood. The source is a woman in her 70s with active COVID-19.

The genes are TRBV14 and TRBJ2-7; the D gene is possibly TRBD2 (5 bases). The V gene's germline CDR1 is SGHDN and CDR2 FVKESK. The CDR3 has 13 amino acids. Trimming took off 4 bases at V and 4 bases at J, with 11 bases between the two ends. Here the CDR3 DNA reads TGTGCCAGCAGCCCTTCCGGGATTTACGAGCAGTACTTC. This sequence encodes CASSPSGIYEQYF. Drawing the rest from reference TRBV14 and TRBJ2-7, the complete variable domain is EAGVTQFPSHSVIEKGQTVTLRCDPISGHDNLYWYRRVMGKEIKFLLHFVKESKQDESGMPNNRFLAERTGGTYSTLKVQPAELEDSGVYFCASSPSGIYEQYFGPGTRLTVT.

The chain links TRBV7-3 to TRBJ2-1; 13 nucleotides align to TRBD2. Trimming cost V 5 bases and J 4 bases; bases outside gene matches: 2. CDR1 is SGHTA, CDR2 FQGTGA, per germline. The CDR3 has 15 amino acids. The CDR3 loop is CASSRTSGSYNEQFF. The CDR3 DNA is TGTGCCAGCAGCAGGACTAGCGGGAGTTACAATGAGCAGTTCTTC.

The chain couples TRBV28 to TRBJ1-2; 7 nucleotides match TRBD1. The V and J ends lost 1 base and 7 bases, in that order; junction bases with no gene match: 3. The CDR3 totals 13 residues. Germline lookup yields CDR1 MDHEN and CDR2 SYDVKM. In DNA, the CDR3 is TGTGCCAGCAGTTTATTCCAGGGGGGTGGCTACACCTTC. Its translation: CASSLFQGGGYTF.

The V and J genes are TRBV11-3 and TRBJ2-5; the D gene is possibly TRBD1 (5 bases). Germline V gene data show CDR1 as SGHNT and CDR2 as YENEEA. V was cut by 2 bases and J by 9 bases, with 16 bases left in between. There are 14 residues in the CDR3. Written as DNA, the CDR3 is TGTGCCAGCAGCTTACTGCGCGGTCAAGGGGCCCAGTACTTC. Its translation: CASSLLRGQGAQYF.

The chain recombines TRBV3-1 (or the pseudogene TRBV3-2) with TRBJ2-3, with 7 bases lining up with TRBD2. V was clipped by 2 bases and J by 4 bases; unmatched bases: 3. The CDR3 loop spans 14 amino acids. CDR1 and CDR2 (germline): LGHDT, YNNKEL (reference sequence). The CDR3 region is CASSQLSGADTQYF. The DNA of the CDR3 is TGTGCCAGCAGCCAATTGAGCGGGGCAGATACGCAGTATTTT.

The rearrangement links TRBV19 to TRBJ2-3; TRBD2 aligns across 9 bases. This CDR3 comprises 16 residues. Germline V lookup: CDR1 LNHDA, CDR2 SQIVND (reference sequence). V dropped 4 bases and J dropped 0; count of bases not matched to a gene: 5. CDR3 nucleotides: TGTGCCAGTAGTAGATTAGCGGGAGTGAGCACAGATACGCAGTATTTT. Translated: CASSRLAGVSTDTQYF.

In its sample, this clone was seen a few times. The CDR3 sequence: CASSPSSYEQYF. The CDR3 nucleotides are TGTGCCAGCTCACCTAGCTCCTACGAGCAGTACTTC. The chain is built from TRBV18 and TRBJ2-7; D uncertain. The CDR3 has 12 residues. Looked up from germline, CDR1 is KGHSH and CDR2 is LQKENI. V lost 3 bases to trimming and J lost 0 bases, with 3 bases between them.

The V gene is TRBV3-1 (or the pseudogene TRBV3-2), the J gene TRBJ2-2, with TRBD1 matching 9 bases. Per germline, CDR1 LGHDT and CDR2 YNNKEL (reference sequence). The CDR3 runs to 15 residues. V shed 4 bases and J 7 bases; nucleotides not matched to a gene: 7. CDR3 sequence reads: CASSRLTGGGGELFF. CDR3 in DNA: TGTGCCAGCAGCCGACTGACAGGGGGAGGCGGGGAGCTGTTTTTT.

The rearrangement links TRBV27 to TRBJ1-4, with TRBD1 matching 8 bases. The V gene's germline CDR1 is MNHEY and CDR2 SMNVEV (reference sequence). The CDR3 runs 15 residues. V lost 6 bases to trimming and J lost 4 bases; unmatched junction nucleotides: 7. CDR3 sequence (DNA): TGTGCCAGCAGACCGAGGGACAGGTTTAATGAAAAACTGTTTTTT. It codes for CASRPRDRFNEKLFF.

CDR3: CASSDSTRGGNEKLFF. The CDR3, as DNA: TGTGCCAGCAGTGACTCGACGCGGGGCGGCAATGAAAAACTGTTTTTT. J is TRBJ1-4 and V is TRBV6-4, with D maybe TRBD1 (5 bases). Germline loops: CDR1 MRHNA, CDR2 SNTAGT. The CDR3 contains 16 residues. Trimming pared 0 bases from V and 5 bases from J, leaving 13 bases between.

The J gene is TRBJ1-2, the V gene TRBV24-1; 10 bases are shared with TRBD1. V gave up 3 bases and J gave up 0 bases; unmatched junction bases: 3. The CDR3 runs 16 residues. Germline V gene sequence: CDR1 KGHDR, CDR2 SFDVKD. The DNA for the CDR3 is TGTGCCACCAGTGATCCGGGACAGGGGCCTAACTATGGCTACACCTTC. Translated, it gives CATSDPGQGPNYGYTF.

The chain joins TRBV2 to TRBJ1-4; TRBD1 agrees at 7 bases. Trimming at V came to 5 bases and at J to 4 bases, leaving 7 bases not matched to a gene. The CDR3 consists of 15 residues. Germline CDR1 SNHLY, CDR2 FYNNEI. The CDR3 spells CASSQQGLGNEKLFF. The CDR3 DNA sequence: TGTGCCAGCAGTCAACAGGGGCTAGGTAATGAAAAACTGTTTTTT.

Only one count was recorded for this clone. The rearrangement joins TRBV28 to TRBJ1-5; the match to TRBD1 covers 7 bases. V lost 5 bases, J lost 1 base, and 8 bases stayed unmatched. CDR1 and CDR2 from the germline V gene are MDHEN and SYDVKM. There are 16 residues in the CDR3. The CDR3 region is CASSLRSTGSNQPQHF. The CDR3, as DNA: TGTGCCAGCAGTCTACGGTCGACAGGGAGCAATCAGCCCCAGCATTTT.

This chain joins TRBV28 and TRBJ2-3, with TRBD1 matching 9 bases. The CDR3 is 16 residues long. The ends lost 3 bases at V and 5 bases at J; junction bases unmatched: 9. Looked up from germline, CDR1 is MDHEN and CDR2 is SYDVKM. CDR3 coding DNA: TGTGCCAGCAGTTTGGTGTGGGACAGGGAGGAAGATACGCAGTATTTT. Amino acids: CASSLVWDREEDTQYF.

The chain employs TRBV28 and TRBJ1-2, with 8 positions matching TRBD1. Germline values: CDR1 MDHEN, CDR2 SYDVKM. V lost 5 bases, J lost 4 bases, and 6 bases stayed unmatched. The CDR3 consists of 14 residues. CDR3 sequence (DNA): TGTGCCAGCAGTATAACAGGGGGGAGCTATGGCTACACCTTC. Encoded protein: CASSITGGSYGYTF.

The V gene is TRBV7-9, the J gene TRBJ2-1, with 12 bases matching TRBD2. The length of the CDR3 is 14 residues. Germline trimming cut 3 bases from V and 12 bases from J; bases unmatched to any gene: 6. The germline V gene has CDR1 SEHNR and CDR2 FQNEAQ (reference sequence). CDR3 region: CASSFSGTSGWQFF. The CDR3 DNA is TGTGCCAGCAGCTTCAGCGGGACTAGCGGGTGGCAGTTCTTC.

The chain is built from TRBV5-1 and TRBJ2-1, with TRBD2 matching 10 bases. Germline lookup yields CDR1 SGHRS and CDR2 YFSETQ. J was trimmed by 2 bases and V by 1 base; bases with no gene match: 9. This CDR3 comprises 18 residues. The CDR3 nucleotides are TGCGCCAGCAGCTTGTTCGCGACTAGCGGGCGAGCCTACAATGAGCAGTTCTTC. It yields the protein CASSLFATSGRAYNEQFF.

V is TRBV18 and J is TRBJ2-7, with a possible D match to TRBD1 (5 bases). The V end was cut by 2 bases, the J end by 10 bases, with 15 bases between. The length of the CDR3 is 13 residues. Germline V gives CDR1 KGHSH, CDR2 LQKENI. DNA of the CDR3: TGTGCCAGCTCACCAAACTGGCAGGGCGATCAGTACTTC. Protein: CASSPNWQGDQYF.

This chain links TRBV28 with TRBJ1-2; weak D call: TRBD1 (5 bases). The V gene's germline CDR1 is MDHEN and CDR2 SYDVKM. The CDR3 totals 14 residues. V lost 3 bases and J lost 8, with 16 bases in between. CDR3 bases: TGTGCCAGCAGTTTGGGGGGGACGGGCGGCGGCTACACCTTC. It translates to CASSLGGTGGGYTF.

The rearrangement uses TRBV6-5 and TRBJ2-7; 8 positions agree with TRBD2. The germline gives CDR1 MNHEY, CDR2 SVGAGI. V lost 7 bases, J lost 0 bases, and 8 bases stayed unmatched. The CDR3 is made up of 15 amino acids. The DNA of the CDR3 is TGTGCCAGCACCGAGGAGGGACTAGGCTCCTACGAGCAGTACTTC. This gives the protein CASTEEGLGSYEQYF.

This clone was counted once. V gene TRBV21-1 combines with J gene TRBJ1-3; TRBD1 reflects the table's D call only, with no check against the DNA. TRBV21-1 is annotated as a pseudogene. The CDR3 loop spans 19 amino acids. CDR3 DNA: TGTGCCAGCAGCAAAAGGGTCTGGACAGGGGGCCCCTCTGGAAACACCATATATTTT. Its protein is CASSKRVWTGGPSGNTIYF.

This sequence joins TRBV28 and TRBJ2-1; 13 bases map to TRBD2. This CDR3 is built from 17 residues. Germline values: CDR1 MDHEN, CDR2 SYDVKM. V shed 6 bases, J shed 7 bases, and the junction held 12 bases outside the gene matches. CDR3 bases: TGTGCCAGCAGCCTTACCCCACTAGCGGGAGGGCAAAATGAGCAGTTCTTC. Amino acids: CASSLTPLAGGQNEQFF. Supplemented by reference TRBV28 and TRBJ2-1, the full variable domain reads DVKVTQSSRYLVKRTGEKVFLECVQDMDHENMFWYRQDPGLGLRLIYFSYDVKMKEKGDIPEGYSVSREKKERFSLILESASTNQTSMYLCASSLTPLAGGQNEQFFGPGTRLTVL.

This CDR3 is CASSKSRTDSQETQYF. The CDR3 nucleotides read TGTGCCAGCAGCAAGTCCAGGACGGACAGCCAAGAGACCCAGTACTTC. V gene TRBV21-1 combines with J gene TRBJ2-5; the DNA was not compared with TRBD1, the D call given in the table. TRBV21-1 is a pseudogene locus. The CDR3 loop spans 16 amino acids.

In this sample, this clone turned up once. V and J are TRBV5-6 and TRBJ1-5, with 7 bases aligning to TRBD1. This CDR3 is built from 15 residues. J lost 6 bases, V lost 1 base, and 7 bases had no gene match. Germline V gives CDR1 SGHDT, CDR2 YYEEEE. Here the CDR3 reads CASSLYGQGVQPQHF. CDR3 nucleotide sequence: TGTGCCAGCAGCTTGTACGGCCAGGGGGTTCAGCCCCAGCATTTT. Based on the CDR3 plus reference TRBV5-6 and TRBJ1-5, the full variable domain is DAGVTQSPTHLIKTRGQQVTLRCSPKSGHDTVSWYQQALGQGPQFIFQYYEEEERQRGNFPDRFSGHQFPNYSSELNVNALLLGDSALYLCASSLYGQGVQPQHFGDGTRLSIL.

This rearrangement joins TRBV10-3 to TRBJ2-1, with 11 nucleotides matching TRBD2. The CDR3 has 13 amino acids. The V gene end was trimmed by 10 bases and the J gene end by 9 bases; junction bases not matched to a gene: 8. The germline V gene has CDR1 ENHRY and CDR2 SYGVKD. This CDR3 reads CATKLAGETEQFF. The CDR3 DNA reads as TGTGCCACTAAACTAGCGGGAGAGACTGAGCAGTTCTTC.

This clone was seen just once. The rearrangement joins TRBV6-5 to TRBJ1-1; 8 nucleotides match TRBD1. This CDR3 spans 13 amino acids. Germline CDR1 and CDR2: MNHEY and SVGAGI. Unmatched junction bases numbered 2, after V lost 8 bases and J lost 0 bases. The CDR3 sequence is CASRQGLNTEAFF. CDR3 coding DNA: TGTGCCAGCCGACAGGGGCTGAACACTGAAGCTTTCTTT.

The chain joins TRBV6-6 to TRBJ2-2; 13 bases are a match to TRBD2. The CDR3 consists of 16 residues. CDR1 MNHNY and CDR2 SVGAGI come from the germline V gene (reference sequence). J was trimmed by 6 bases and V by 1 base; bases with no gene match: 2. The CDR3 loop is CASSYLLAGGPGELFF. Here the CDR3 DNA reads TGTGCCAGCAGTTACTTACTAGCGGGAGGGCCCGGGGAGCTGTTTTTT.

This rearrangement joins TRBV29-1 to TRBJ2-7, with 10 nucleotides matching TRBD1. The length of the CDR3 is 13 residues. CDR1 is SQVTM, CDR2 ANQGSEA, per germline. Trimming cost V 4 bases and J 1 base; bases outside gene matches: 1. In DNA form, the CDR3 reads TGCAGCGTTGGACAGGGGGCTTCCTACGAGCAGTACTTC. Its protein product is CSVGQGASYEQYF.

The chain combines TRBV7-3 with TRBJ2-1; 9 bases map to TRBD2. Unmatched junction bases numbered 9, after V lost 5 bases and J lost 7 bases. The germline CDR1 and CDR2 sequences are SGHTA and FQGTGA. This CDR3 contains 15 residues. The CDR3 protein is CASSVASGTSNEQFF. DNA for the CDR3: TGTGCCAGCAGCGTCGCTAGCGGGACTTCGAATGAGCAGTTCTTC.

V gene TRBV19 combines with J gene TRBJ1-2, with TRBD1 identical over 9 bases. The V gene end was trimmed by 6 bases and the J gene end by 4 bases; junction bases not matched to a gene: 6. Germline CDR1 is LNHDA and CDR2 is SQIVND (reference sequence). The CDR3 loop spans 14 amino acids. CDR3 residues: CASRTTGGGYGYTF. The DNA of the CDR3 is TGTGCCAGTAGGACTACAGGGGGCGGCTATGGCTACACCTTC. Variable domain in full (rest from reference TRBV19 and TRBJ1-2): DGGITQSPKYLFRKEGQNVTLSCEQNLNHDAMYWYRQDPGQGLRLIYYSQIVNDFQKGDIAEGYSVSREKKESFPLTVTSAQKNPTAFYLCASRTTGGGYGYTFGSGTRLTVV.